This TCR beta chain was profiled in a study of T cells in Graves' hyperthyroidism and ophthalmopathy. Regarding the study as a whole: In blood, most of the thyroid clonotypes expanded above 0.001 were also present.

The CDR3 covers 13 residues. Between the trimmed V and J ends, which lost 6 bases and 8 bases, there was a span of 16 bases. Germline CDR1 and CDR2: SGHAT and FQNNGV. What was amplified from RNA transcripts were TCR beta CDR3 regions. First-round RT-PCR targeting the TCR CDR3 was performed with the HTBI primer set. TCRdb re-analysed the multiplex PCR reads in MiXCR, keeping a single row per CDR3 protein. The table shows approximately 870,000 distinct CDR3 sequences, with around 39% occurring only once. Fresh peripheral blood, under 11 ml, yielded the PBMCs. As regards this clonotype: The antigen remains unidentified.

The chain combines TRBV11-2 with TRBJ1-2, with D possibly being TRBD1 (6 bases). The TCR originated in a man between 18 and 35 years old with Graves' hyperthyroidism. The sample was blood. CDR3 sequence reads: CASSYDRWRGYTF. The CDR3 nucleotides are TGTGCCAGCAGTTACGACAGGTGGAGGGGCTACACCTTC.